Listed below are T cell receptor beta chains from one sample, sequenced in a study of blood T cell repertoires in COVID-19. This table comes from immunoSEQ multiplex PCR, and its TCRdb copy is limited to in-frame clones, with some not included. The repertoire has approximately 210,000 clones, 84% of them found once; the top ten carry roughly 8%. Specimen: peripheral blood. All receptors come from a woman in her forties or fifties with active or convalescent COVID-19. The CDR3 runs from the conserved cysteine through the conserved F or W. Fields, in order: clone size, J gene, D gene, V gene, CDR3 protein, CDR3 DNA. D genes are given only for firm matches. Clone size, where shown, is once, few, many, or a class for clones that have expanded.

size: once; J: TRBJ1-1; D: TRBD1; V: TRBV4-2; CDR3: CASSQADREGTEAFF; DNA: TGTGCCAGCAGCCAAGCGGACAGGGAAGGAACTGAAGCTTTCTTT
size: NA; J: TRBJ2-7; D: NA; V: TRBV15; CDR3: CATSTRTSSYEQYF; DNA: TGTGCCACCAGCACACGGACTTCGTCCTACGAGCAGTACTTC
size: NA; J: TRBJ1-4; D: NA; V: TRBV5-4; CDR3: CASTENLRDEKLFF; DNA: TGTGCCAGCACCGAAAATCTGAGGGATGAAAAACTGTTTTTT
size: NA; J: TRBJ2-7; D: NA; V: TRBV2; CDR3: CASQRFRETQYF; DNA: TGTGCTTCCCAGCGTTTTCGGGAGACGCAGTACTTC
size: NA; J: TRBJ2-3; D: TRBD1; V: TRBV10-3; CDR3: CAVRQGGTDTQYF; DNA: TGTGCCGTCCGACAGGGAGGCACAGATACGCAGTATTTT
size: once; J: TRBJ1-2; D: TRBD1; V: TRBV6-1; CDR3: CASSEGPGTGGKYTF; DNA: TGTGCCAGCAGTGAGGGGCCCGGGACAGGGGGCAAGTACACCTTC
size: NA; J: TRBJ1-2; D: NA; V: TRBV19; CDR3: CASSIILRTEATSAYGYTF; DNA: TGTGCCAGTAGTATTATTCTCAGGACGGAGGCGACTTCAGCCTATGGCTACACCTTC
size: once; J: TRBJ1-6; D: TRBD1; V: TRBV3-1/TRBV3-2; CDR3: CASRGFRDRGNSPLHF; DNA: TGTGCCAGCCGGGGTTTCCGGGACAGGGGTAATTCACCCCTCCACTTT
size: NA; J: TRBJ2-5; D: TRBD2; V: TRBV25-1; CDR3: CASSFGGGPGVETQYF; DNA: TGTGCCAGCAGCTTCGGGGGAGGGCCGGGGGTGGAGACCCAGTACTTC
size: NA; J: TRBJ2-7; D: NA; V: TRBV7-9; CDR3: CASSSELPPTPHEQYF; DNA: TGTGCCAGCAGCTCCGAACTACCCCCGACGCCCCACGAGCAGTACTTC
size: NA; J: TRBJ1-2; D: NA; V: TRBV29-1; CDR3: CRTGANYGYTF; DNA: TGCAGGACAGGTGCTAACTATGGCTACACCTTC
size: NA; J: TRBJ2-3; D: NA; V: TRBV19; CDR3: CASSIQGNTQYF; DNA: TGTGCCAGTAGTATACAGGGGAATACGCAGTATTTT
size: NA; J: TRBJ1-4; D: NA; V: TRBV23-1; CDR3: CASSGRHDSDNEKLFF; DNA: TGCGCCAGCAGCGGCCGTCACGACAGTGATAATGAAAAACTGTTTTTT
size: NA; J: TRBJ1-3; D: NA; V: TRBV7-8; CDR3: CASSLSGKGNTIYF; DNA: TGTGCCAGCAGCTTAAGCGGGAAGGGAAACACCATATATTTT
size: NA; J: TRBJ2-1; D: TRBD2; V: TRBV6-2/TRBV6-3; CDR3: CASSRKGLVFYNEQFF; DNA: TGTGCCAGCAGTCGGAAGGGACTAGTATTTTACAATGAGCAGTTCTTC
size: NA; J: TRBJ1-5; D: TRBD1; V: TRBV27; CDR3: CASSPTGVNQPQHF; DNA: TGTGCCAGCAGCCCGACAGGGGTGAATCAGCCCCAGCATTTT
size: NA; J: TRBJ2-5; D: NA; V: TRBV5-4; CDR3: CASSLEPGQVQETQYF; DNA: TGTGCCAGCAGCTTGGAACCCGGCCAGGTGCAAGAGACCCAGTACTTC
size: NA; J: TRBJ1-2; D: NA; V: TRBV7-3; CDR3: CASSPTGKHGYTF; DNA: TGTGCCAGCAGCCCTACAGGCAAGCATGGCTACACCTTC
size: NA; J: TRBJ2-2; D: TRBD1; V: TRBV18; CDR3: CASSPFLGQANTGELFF; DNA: TGTGCCAGCTCACCATTCCTAGGACAGGCGAACACCGGGGAGCTGTTTTTT
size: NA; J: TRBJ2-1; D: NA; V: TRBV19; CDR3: CATRRYDTRGAYNEQFF; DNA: TGTGCCACCCGAAGGTACGATACAAGGGGCGCCTACAATGAGCAGTTCTTC
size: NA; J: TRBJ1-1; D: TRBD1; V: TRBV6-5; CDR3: CASSTRTGGTEAFF; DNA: TGTGCCAGCAGTACCCGGACAGGGGGCACTGAAGCTTTCTTT
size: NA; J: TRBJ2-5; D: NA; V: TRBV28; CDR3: CASSFGVQETQYF; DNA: TGTGCCAGCAGTTTCGGGGTCCAAGAGACCCAGTACTTC
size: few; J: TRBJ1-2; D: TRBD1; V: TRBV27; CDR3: CASRTGTSYGYTF; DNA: TGTGCCAGCAGGACAGGGACAAGCTATGGCTACACCTTC
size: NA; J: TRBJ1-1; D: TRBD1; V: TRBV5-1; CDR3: CASSSQGGNTEAFF; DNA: TGCGCCAGCAGCTCACAGGGGGGCAACACTGAAGCTTTCTTT
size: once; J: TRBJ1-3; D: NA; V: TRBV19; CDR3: CASSMRQTSGNTIYF; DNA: TGTGCCAGTAGTATGAGGCAGACCTCTGGAAACACCATATATTTT
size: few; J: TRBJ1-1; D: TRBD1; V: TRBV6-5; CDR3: CASSYRQGGEAFF; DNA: TGTGCCAGCAGTTATCGACAGGGCGGTGAAGCTTTCTTT
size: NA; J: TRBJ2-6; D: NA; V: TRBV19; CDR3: CASRAGANVLTF; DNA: TGTGCCAGTAGAGCCGGGGCCAACGTCCTGACTTTC
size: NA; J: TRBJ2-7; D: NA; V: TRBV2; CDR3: CASSGFPGQYF; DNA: TGTGCCAGCAGTGGGTTCCCGGGGCAGTACTTC
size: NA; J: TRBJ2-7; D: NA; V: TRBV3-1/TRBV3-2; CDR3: CASSQISTSYEQYF; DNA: TGTGCCAGCAGCCAAATATCGACTTCCTACGAGCAGTACTTC
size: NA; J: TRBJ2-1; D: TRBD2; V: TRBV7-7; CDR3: CASSYRLAGVGEQFF; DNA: TGTGCCAGTTCCTACCGACTAGCGGGAGTAGGGGAGCAGTTCTTC
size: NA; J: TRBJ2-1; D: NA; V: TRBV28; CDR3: CASSLRGYNEQFF; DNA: TGTGCCAGCAGTTTAAGGGGGTACAATGAGCAGTTCTTC
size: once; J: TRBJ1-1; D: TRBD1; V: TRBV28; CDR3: CASSPWTGVNTEAFF; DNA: TGTGCCAGCAGCCCATGGACAGGAGTGAACACTGAAGCTTTCTTT
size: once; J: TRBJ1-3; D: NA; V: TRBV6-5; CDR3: CATEGSSGNTIYF; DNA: TGTGCCACGGAGGGGAGCTCTGGAAACACCATATATTTT
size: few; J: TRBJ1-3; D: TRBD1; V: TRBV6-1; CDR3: CASSERQGLNTIYF; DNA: TGTGCCAGCAGTGAAAGACAGGGGCTAAACACCATATATTTT
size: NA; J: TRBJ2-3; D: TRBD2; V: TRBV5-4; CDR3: CASSLGGLAGGFTDTQYF; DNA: TGTGCCAGCAGCTTAGGCGGACTAGCGGGAGGATTCACAGATACGCAGTATTTT
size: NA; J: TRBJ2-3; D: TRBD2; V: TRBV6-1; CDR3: CASSDVGLAGTDTQYF; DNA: TGTGCCAGCAGTGACGTCGGACTAGCGGGCACAGATACGCAGTATTTT
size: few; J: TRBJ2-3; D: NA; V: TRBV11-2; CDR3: CASSRGGTQYF; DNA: TGTGCCAGCAGCCGAGGGGGTACGCAGTATTTT
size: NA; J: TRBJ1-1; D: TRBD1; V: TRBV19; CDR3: CASSLRTGLGTEAFF; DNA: TGTGCCAGTAGTCTTCGGACAGGGTTAGGCACTGAAGCTTTCTTT
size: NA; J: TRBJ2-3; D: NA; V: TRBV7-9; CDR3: CASSLVQGRTDTQYF; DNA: TGTGCCAGCAGCTTAGTTCAGGGTCGCACAGATACGCAGTATTTT
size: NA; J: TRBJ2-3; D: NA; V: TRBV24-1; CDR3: CATSDFLKDTQYF; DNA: TGTGCCACCAGTGATTTTCTAAAAGATACGCAGTATTTT